A single sample gave rise to the 28 T cell receptor beta chains below, sequenced in a study of CD8 T cells in Susac syndrome. With random hexamers, roughly 0.45 to 1 ug RNA was reverse transcribed. TCRdb ran MiXCR on the immunoSEQ multiplex PCR reads and lists one entry per CDR3 protein. The sample carries 120,000 or so distinct CDR3 sequences, approximately 94% recorded once. Sequencing was done on a sample of CD4+ T cells from PBMCs. All receptors derive from a human donor with multiple sclerosis.

The table lists this clonotype with a count of one. J is TRBJ2-5 and V is TRBV11-2, with D unclear. CDR3 size: 14 residues. V lost 2 bases to trimming and J lost 4 bases, with 11 bases between them. Germline CDR1 and CDR2: SGHAT and FQNNGV. The CDR3 sequence: CASSLNYPGETQYF. The CDR3 DNA sequence: TGTGCCAGCAGCTTAAACTACCCGGGAGAGACCCAGTACTTC. The variable domain in full, completed from reference TRBV11-2 and TRBJ2-5, reads EAGVAQSPRYKIIEKRQSVAFWCNPISGHATLYWYQQILGQGPKLLIQFQNNGVVDDSQLPKDRFSAERLKGVDSTLKIQPAKLEDSAVYLCASSLNYPGETQYFGPGTRLLVL.

This CDR3 is CASSQSAVRGLAGSEQFF. The CDR3, as DNA: TGTGCCAGCAGCCAATCGGCTGTCCGGGGACTAGCAGGGAGTGAGCAGTTCTTC. This chain links TRBV4-2 with TRBJ2-1, with 9 positions matching TRBD2. Trimming removed 2 bases from V and 9 bases from J; junction bases left unmatched: 17. The CDR3 totals 18 residues. Germline V gene lookup returns CDR1 LGHNA and CDR2 YNFKEQ.

This chain connects TRBV5-1 to TRBJ1-2; D gene unclear. The V end was cut by 5 bases, the J end by 0 bases, with 14 bases between. The CDR3 consists of 15 residues. The germline gives CDR1 SGHRS, CDR2 YFSETQ. The CDR3, as DNA: TGCGCCAGCAGGACCGGGCCCTCAGCTAACTATGGCTACACCTTC. Its protein is CASRTGPSANYGYTF.

V usage is TRBV2 and J usage is TRBJ1-1; no firm D call. Trimming pared 10 bases from V and 3 bases from J, leaving 15 bases between. Germline V gene data show CDR1 as SNHLY and CDR2 as FYNNEI. This CDR3 spans 13 amino acids. CDR3 sequence (DNA): TGTGCCATGAGACCGCTTGACGACACTGAAGCTTTCTTT. This translates into CAMRPLDDTEAFF. The full variable domain, in which reference TRBV2 and TRBJ1-1 provide the parts outside the CDR3, is EPEVTQTPSHQVTQMGQEVILRCVPISNHLYFYWYRQILGQKVEFLVSFYNNEISEKSEIFDDQFSVERPDGSNFTLKIRSTKLEDSAMYFCAMRPLDDTEAFFGQGTRLTVV.

The rearrangement links TRBV18 to TRBJ2-7; D might be TRBD1 (5 bases). The V end was cut by 3 bases, the J end by 1 base, with 19 bases between. CDR3 length equals 17 residues. Germline CDR1 is KGHSH and CDR2 is LQKENI. This CDR3 reads CASSPQGAGQRSYEQYF. CDR3 bases: TGTGCCAGCTCACCCCAGGGCGCTGGGCAACGGTCCTACGAGCAGTACTTC.

The rearrangement uses TRBV6-5 and TRBJ1-2; 7 bases match TRBD1. Losses at the gene ends were 5 bases for V and 4 bases for J; bases not matched to a gene: 7. The CDR3 loop spans 14 amino acids. Germline V gene sequence: CDR1 MNHEY, CDR2 SVGAGI. The CDR3 is CASSRSRGFYGYTF. The CDR3 DNA reads as TGTGCCAGCAGTCGATCCAGGGGGTTCTATGGCTACACCTTC.

This sequence joins TRBV4-3 and TRBJ2-3; 8 bases are shared with TRBD2. CDR1 is LGHNA, CDR2 YSLEER, per germline. The CDR3 loop spans 16 amino acids. The trim removed 1 base at V and 3 bases at J, leaving 6 bases unmatched. In nucleotides, the CDR3 is TGCGCCAGCAGCCAAGCAAACGGGGGGGCGACAGATACGCAGTATTTT. Its protein is CASSQANGGATDTQYF.

The J gene is TRBJ1-2, the V gene TRBV5-1; 7 positions agree with TRBD1. Germline values: CDR1 SGHRS, CDR2 YFSETQ. The CDR3 length is 13 residues. V shed 5 bases and J 4 bases; nucleotides not matched to a gene: 5. The CDR3 sequence: CASRADRAYGYTF. In DNA form, the CDR3 reads TGCGCCAGCAGGGCAGACAGGGCCTATGGCTACACCTTC.

The CDR3 sequence: CSAWGQETQYF. CDR3 bases: TGCAGTGCTTGGGGCCAAGAGACCCAGTACTTC. The chain recombines TRBV20-1 with TRBJ2-5; D is uncertain. Germline-derived CDR1 and CDR2 are DFQATT and SNEGSKA (reference sequence). V lost 5 bases, J lost 1 base, and 5 bases lay in between. This CDR3 is 11 amino acids long.

V and J are TRBV9 and TRBJ2-2; 8 nucleotides agree with TRBD1. The V gene's germline CDR1 is SGDLS and CDR2 YYNGEE. The CDR3 runs 16 residues. The trim removed 5 bases at V and 0 bases at J, leaving 6 bases unmatched. The DNA of the CDR3 is TGTGCCAGCAGGCCGGCAGGGGGCGCGAACACCGGGGAGCTGTTTTTT. Its protein product is CASRPAGGANTGELFF.

The chain is built from TRBV29-1 and TRBJ2-5; D might be TRBD2 (7 bases). V shed 2 bases and J shed 5 bases, with 15 bases lying between them. CDR3 length: 14 residues. Per the germline V gene, CDR1 is SQVTM and CDR2 is ANQGSEA. The CDR3 sequence: CSVEWGGYGETQYF. The CDR3 coding sequence is TGCAGCGTTGAATGGGGGGGCTACGGGGAGACCCAGTACTTC.

The gene calls are TRBV12-3 or TRBV12-4 and TRBJ1-1; 8 positions agree with TRBD1. V was clipped by 7 bases and J by 12 bases; unmatched bases: 7. The CDR3 length is 11 residues. The CDR3, as DNA: TGTGCCAGCACCCTGGACAGGGAACCTTTCTTT. This translates into CASTLDREPFF.

This sequence joins TRBV18 and TRBJ1-2; no clear D. This CDR3 spans 16 amino acids. Germline V gene lookup returns CDR1 KGHSH and CDR2 LQKENI. Trimming removed 0 bases at V and 0 bases at J, with 11 bases between. The CDR3 nucleotides are TGTGCCAGCTCACCACCGTCCCAGACCCCTAACTATGGCTACACCTTC. Translating gives CASSPPSQTPNYGYTF.

This chain links TRBV6-4 with TRBJ2-3; 12 nucleotides match TRBD2. This CDR3 is 15 amino acids long. V trimming: 4 bases; J trimming: 1 base; junction bases outside the gene matches: 0. Germline assignment: CDR1 MRHNA and CDR2 SNTAGT. CDR3 sequence: CASSGTSGGTDTQYF. The CDR3 DNA reads TGTGCCAGCAGTGGGACTAGCGGGGGCACAGATACGCAGTATTTT.

This chain uses TRBV30 with TRBJ2-2; D might be TRBD1 or TRBD2, each matching 5 bases. Germline loops: CDR1 GTSNPN, CDR2 SVGIG (reference sequence). CDR3 length: 16 amino acids. The V gene lost 3 bases and the J gene lost 5 bases, with 19 bases spanning the gap. CDR3 DNA: TGTGCCTGGAGACTCCCGGGGACCGGCGTAACCGGGGAGCTGTTTTTT. Translated, it gives CAWRLPGTGVTGELFF. Full variable domain (rest looked up from reference TRBV30 and TRBJ2-2): SQTIHQWPATLVQPVGSPLSLECTVEGTSNPNLYWYRQAAGRGLQLLFYSVGIGQISSEVPQNLSASRPQDRQFILSSKKLLLSDSGFYLCAWRLPGTGVTGELFFGEGSRLTVL.

The chain has TRBV29-1 and TRBJ1-2, with a tentative D call TRBD1 (5 bases). The length of the CDR3 is 13 residues. Germline V lookup: CDR1 SQVTM, CDR2 ANQGSEA. The V gene lost 3 bases and the J gene lost 1 base, with 9 bases spanning the gap. The CDR3 sequence is CSVDRVDNYGYTF. The CDR3 nucleotides read TGCAGCGTTGACAGGGTGGATAACTATGGCTACACCTTC.

The CDR3 nucleotides are TGTGCCAGCAGTTACTCGAAGGACACTGAAGCTTTCTTT. Protein sequence: CASSYSKDTEAFF. The chain carries TRBV6-5 and TRBJ1-1, with D unclear. Germline CDR1 reads MNHEY; CDR2 reads SVGAGI. The CDR3 loop spans 13 amino acids. With 0 bases removed from V and 3 bases from J, the gap between germline ends came to 5 bases.

The chain joins TRBV4-3 to TRBJ2-7, with 8 bases aligning to TRBD1. The V gene's germline CDR1 is LGHNA and CDR2 YSLEER. CDR3 size: 15 residues. V lost 0 bases, J lost 4 bases, and 5 bases stayed unmatched. CDR3 sequence: CASSQDLQGGYEQYF. In nucleotides, the CDR3 is TGCGCCAGCAGCCAAGATCTACAGGGGGGTTACGAGCAGTACTTC.

This chain connects TRBV2 to TRBJ2-7; D possibly matches TRBD1 or TRBD2 (5 bases each). The CDR3 runs to 13 residues. V was shortened by 4 bases and J by 4 bases, with 11 bases between the two germline ends. CDR1 SNHLY and CDR2 FYNNEI come from the germline V gene. In DNA, the CDR3 is TGTGCCAGCAGTGTGCCGGGGCTATACGAGCAGTACTTC. It is translated as CASSVPGLYEQYF.

The chain employs TRBV6-1 and TRBJ2-6; 8 bases line up with TRBD1. Germline-derived CDR1 and CDR2 are MNHNS and SASEGT. The CDR3 sequence is 16 residues long. V was clipped by 5 bases and J by 0 bases; unmatched bases: 3. CDR3 region: CASSRTGPSGANVLTF. The CDR3 region has the DNA TGTGCCAGCAGTAGGACAGGGCCCTCTGGGGCCAACGTCCTGACTTTC.

V gene TRBV3-1 combines with J gene TRBJ2-2; D gene unclear. V lost 4 bases, J lost 6 bases, and 6 bases lay in between. From germline, CDR1 is LGHDT and CDR2 YNNKEL (reference sequence). CDR3 length: 12 residues. The CDR3 DNA follows: TGTGCCAGCAGCCGAGTGGCCGGGGAGCTGTTTTTT. Translating it yields CASSRVAGELFF.

The table lists this clonotype with a count of one. The chain has TRBV2 and TRBJ1-1, with a tentative D call TRBD1 (6 bases). The CDR3 runs 12 residues. Germline V gene lookup returns CDR1 SNHLY and CDR2 FYNNEI. V lost 1 base and J lost 7, with 7 bases in between. CDR3 loop: CASSEGGLEAFF. In nucleotides, the CDR3 is TGTGCCAGCAGTGAAGGGGGGCTTGAAGCTTTCTTT.

The V and J genes are TRBV30 and TRBJ2-1, with 8 bases lining up with TRBD2. Trimming took 5 bases from V and 0 from J; bases not matched to a gene: 3. Germline V CDR1 and CDR2: GTSNPN, SVGIG (reference sequence). The CDR3 covers 14 residues. CDR3 protein: CAWASGSSYNEQFF. The CDR3 DNA sequence: TGTGCCTGGGCGAGCGGGAGCTCCTACAATGAGCAGTTCTTC.

The V call is TRBV2, the J call TRBJ2-1, with TRBD2 matching over 9 bases. Germline V gives CDR1 SNHLY, CDR2 FYNNEI. V shed 7 bases and J 4 bases; nucleotides not matched to a gene: 2. The CDR3 is 13 residues long. The CDR3 DNA follows: TGTGCCAGCATGAGCGGGAGGTACAATGAGCAGTTCTTC. This encodes CASMSGRYNEQFF.

This sequence joins TRBV25-1 and TRBJ1-2; unclear D gene. CDR1 is MGHDK, CDR2 SYGVNS, per germline. This CDR3 has 13 amino acids. V shed 5 bases and J shed 0 bases, with 7 bases lying between them. The CDR3 DNA sequence: TGTGCCAGCAGTTCGGCACCTAACTATGGCTACACCTTC. This encodes CASSSAPNYGYTF.

The V and J genes are TRBV20-1 and TRBJ2-5, with D possibly matching TRBD2 (6 bases). CDR1 and CDR2 (germline): DFQATT, SNEGSKA (reference sequence). V lost 5 bases and J lost 0, with 16 bases in between. CDR3 length: 15 residues. The CDR3 nucleotides read TGCAGTGCTGACACCTCAGAGCGGGACCAAGAGACCCAGTACTTC. This encodes CSADTSERDQETQYF.

The genes are TRBV2 and TRBJ2-2; 7 bases align to TRBD2. This CDR3 region has 16 residues. V shed 5 bases, J shed 4 bases, and the junction held 10 bases outside the gene matches. Germline V gene sequence: CDR1 SNHLY, CDR2 FYNNEI. The CDR3 DNA sequence: TGTGCCAGCAGTAACCTCCCTAGCGGAGGCACCGGGGAGCTGTTTTTT. Protein sequence: CASSNLPSGGTGELFF. Full variable domain (outside the CDR3, taken from reference TRBV2 and TRBJ2-2): EPEVTQTPSHQVTQMGQEVILRCVPISNHLYFYWYRQILGQKVEFLVSFYNNEISEKSEIFDDQFSVERPDGSNFTLKIRSTKLEDSAMYFCASSNLPSGGTGELFFGEGSRLTVL.

This rearrangement joins TRBV29-1 to TRBJ2-7, with D maybe TRBD1 (6 bases). With 6 bases removed from V and 6 bases from J, the gap between germline ends came to 12 bases. The CDR3 spans 11 residues. Germline V gene sequence: CDR1 SQVTM, CDR2 ANQGSEA. DNA of the CDR3: TGCAGCGTCGGGACATCATCCGAGCAGTACTTC. The encoded protein is CSVGTSSEQYF.